This TCR beta chain was captured in a study of blood T cell repertoires in COVID-19. For the study at large: Donors in the United States, Italy and Spain gave samples during acute or convalescent COVID-19.

Germline V gene data show CDR1 as SNHLY and CDR2 as FYNNEI. This CDR3 spans 11 amino acids. Deletions cut 2 bases from V and 15 bases from J, with 8 bases between. Per the original methods: Amplified reference gene primers provided the basis for estimating nucleated cell counts. Measured with immunoSEQ multiplex PCR; TCRdb has only the in-frame clones, and not every one. V, J and clone size are taken as reported in that table, and D and trimming were inferred from the DNA itself. The sample includes about 90,000 clones, approximately 86% of them seen just once. The genes are TRBV2 and TRBJ1-6; D not resolved. Specimen: peripheral blood. This receptor was taken from a man aged 80 or over with acute or convalescent COVID-19. The CDR3 sequence is CASSENGGLHF. Here the CDR3 DNA reads TGTGCCAGCAGTGAAAACGGAGGCCTCCACTTT.